This T cell receptor beta chain originates from a study of blood T cell repertoires in COVID-19. The CDR3 runs 15 residues. Germline loops: CDR1 KGHDR, CDR2 SFDVKD. V lost 4 bases, J lost 4 bases, and 7 bases stayed unmatched. Authors' methods: Researchers report that nucleated cell counts were estimated from reference gene primer amplification. Using immunoSEQ multiplex PCR, the repertoire was profiled, and TCRdb retains in-frame clones only, with some absent. Clonal size and the V and J genes are those of that table, whereas D and trimming came from the DNA. The sample shows around 150,000 clones, approximately 89% of them seen only once.

The sequenced material came from peripheral blood. The source of this sequence is a man aged 60 to 75 with active or convalescent COVID-19. V and J are TRBV24-1 and TRBJ2-3; 7 positions match TRBD1. The CDR3 sequence is CATSDRQGVADTQYF. The CDR3 nucleotides read TGTGCCACCAGTGACCGACAGGGAGTTGCAGATACGCAGTATTTT.